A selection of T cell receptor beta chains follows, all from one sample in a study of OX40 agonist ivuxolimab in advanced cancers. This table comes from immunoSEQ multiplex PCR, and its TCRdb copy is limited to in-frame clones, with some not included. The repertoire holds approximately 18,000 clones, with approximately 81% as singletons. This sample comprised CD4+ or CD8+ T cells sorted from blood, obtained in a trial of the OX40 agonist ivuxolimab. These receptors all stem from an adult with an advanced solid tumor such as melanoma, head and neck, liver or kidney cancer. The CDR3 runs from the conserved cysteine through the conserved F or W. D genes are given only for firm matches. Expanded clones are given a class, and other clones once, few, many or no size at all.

CASSFSAFNYGYTF	TGTGCCAGCAGTTTTTCTGCCTTTAACTATGGCTACACCTTC	.	TRBJ1-2	TRBV28	medium-sized
CASGLGEPQHF	TGTGCTTCAGGGCTCGGGGAGCCCCAGCATTTT	.	TRBJ1-5	TRBV10-3	.
CASSPTGGAFYEQFF	TGTGCCAGCAGTCCCACAGGGGGCGCTTTCTATGAGCAGTTCTTC	TRBD1	TRBJ2-1	TRBV27	.
CASRGTGGYEQYF	TGTGCCAGCAGAGGGACAGGGGGCTACGAGCAGTACTTC	TRBD1	TRBJ2-7	TRBV11-2	.
CASSESGGKWANYGYTF	TGTGCCAGCAGTGAATCAGGGGGCAAGTGGGCTAACTATGGCTACACCTTC	TRBD1	TRBJ1-2	TRBV27	.
CASSGTGEAFF	TGTGCCAGCAGTGGGACAGGGGAGGCTTTCTTT	TRBD1	TRBJ1-1	TRBV6-6	.
CASSSVTSGGRKETQYF	TGTGCCAGCAGTTCCGTGACTAGCGGGGGGAGAAAAGAGACCCAGTACTTC	TRBD2	TRBJ2-5	TRBV28	.
CASSSTEKLFF	TGTGCCAGCAGCTCTACTGAAAAACTGTTTTTT	.	TRBJ1-4	TRBV7-9	.
CASSLATRRETQYF	TGTGCCAGCAGCTTAGCCACTAGAAGAGAGACCCAGTACTTC	.	TRBJ2-5	TRBV11-2	.
CASSLGGEQYF	TGTGCCAGCAGCTTAGGGGGCGAGCAGTACTTC	.	TRBJ2-7	TRBV5-6	.
CASSLGSGHGYTF	TGTGCCAGCAGTTTAGGGTCTGGCCATGGCTACACCTTC	.	TRBJ1-2	TRBV27	.
CASRVTGGSYNEQFF	TGTGCCAGCAGGGTGACAGGGGGGTCCTACAATGAGCAGTTCTTC	TRBD1	TRBJ2-1	TRBV28	few
CASSLGLAGLYEQYF	TGTGCCAGCAGCCTGGGACTAGCGGGACTCTACGAGCAGTACTTC	TRBD2	TRBJ2-7	TRBV7-9	.
CASSLVAGLYNEQFF	TGTGCCAGCAGCTTAGTCGCAGGGCTATACAATGAGCAGTTCTTC	.	TRBJ2-1	TRBV7-2	.
CASSLADGTDTQYF	TGCGCCAGCAGCTTGGCGGACGGCACAGATACGCAGTATTTT	.	TRBJ2-3	TRBV5-1	once
CASSLWGEPPEQYF	TGTGCCAGCAGTTTATGGGGCGAGCCTCCCGAGCAGTACTTC	.	TRBJ2-7	TRBV28	.
CASSLPYALGGIYGYTF	TGTGCCAGCAGCCTCCCCTATGCCCTAGGGGGGATCTATGGCTACACCTTC	.	TRBJ1-2	TRBV7-8	.
CASSSSVTDTQYF	TGTGCCAGCAGTTCGAGTGTCACAGATACGCAGTATTTT	.	TRBJ2-3	TRBV27	.
CASSPDSATYEQYF	TGTGCCAGCAGCCCAGACAGCGCGACCTACGAGCAGTACTTC	.	TRBJ2-7	TRBV5-5	.
CASSPNPGREGYTF	TGTGCCAGCAGTCCGAATCCGGGTAGGGAGGGCTACACCTTC	.	TRBJ1-2	TRBV7-8	.
CASSSLDGAGEQFF	TGTGCCAGCAGCTCGTTGGACGGGGCCGGTGAGCAGTTCTTC	.	TRBJ2-1	TRBV5-4	.
CASSYSRGELYF	TGTGCCAGCAGTTACTCGCGGGGTGAGCTATACTTC	.	TRBJ2-7	TRBV6-6	.
CASSPGGEWAQYF	TGTGCCAGCAGCCCCGGGGGGGAATGGGCGCAGTACTTC	TRBD2	TRBJ2-7	TRBV11-3	.
CASSFMDNEQFF	TGTGCCAGCAGCTTTATGGACAATGAGCAGTTCTTC	.	TRBJ2-1	TRBV11-2	.
CASSFSSGDPTAKNIQYF	TGTGCCAGCAGTTTTTCTTCAGGGGATCCTACAGCCAAAAACATTCAGTACTTC	.	TRBJ2-4	TRBV28	.
CASRDGLAGVEQFF	TGTGCCAGCAGAGACGGACTAGCGGGAGTTGAGCAGTTCTTC	TRBD2	TRBJ2-1	TRBV2	.
CASSLSGSGSYEQYF	TGTGCCAGCAGTTTATCGGGTAGCGGCTCCTACGAGCAGTACTTC	.	TRBJ2-7	TRBV27	.
CATSSSYPGANVLTF	TGTGCCACCAGCAGCAGCTATCCTGGGGCCAACGTCCTGACTTTC	.	TRBJ2-6	TRBV15	few
CASSYPTYQPQHF	TGTGCCAGTAGCTACCCCACCTATCAGCCCCAGCATTTT	.	TRBJ1-5	TRBV19	.
CASRPGQRPYEQYF	TGTGCCAGCCGACCGGGACAGCGACCCTACGAGCAGTACTTC	TRBD1	TRBJ2-7	TRBV6-6	.
CASSRVVQETQYF	TGTGCCAGCAGTCGGGTAGTACAAGAGACCCAGTACTTC	.	TRBJ2-5	TRBV27	.
CAISESSGTGYQETQYF	TGTGCCATCAGTGAGTCATCGGGGACAGGGTACCAAGAGACCCAGTACTTC	TRBD1	TRBJ2-5	TRBV10-3	.
CASSEGTVEAFF	TGTGCCAGCAGTGAAGGGACAGTAGAAGCTTTCTTT	.	TRBJ1-1	TRBV6-1	.
CASSSQGGDEQFF	TGCGCCAGCAGCTCCCAGGGGGGAGATGAGCAGTTCTTC	.	TRBJ2-1	TRBV4-1	.
CASSFGNTGELFF	TGTGCCAGTAGTTTTGGGAACACCGGGGAGCTGTTTTTT	.	TRBJ2-2	TRBV19	.
CASSSRGSTDTQYF	TGTGCCAGCAGCTCCCGCGGATCCACAGATACGCAGTATTTT	.	TRBJ2-3	TRBV7-9	.
CASSPDRSPMEQFF	TGTGCCAGCAGCCCCGACAGGTCCCCAATGGAGCAGTTCTTC	.	TRBJ2-1	TRBV9	.
CAISEPRGPPPYEQYF	TGTGCCATCAGCGAACCCCGGGGTCCCCCTCCCTACGAGCAGTACTTC	.	TRBJ2-7	TRBV10-3	.
CASSYRDRLDEQYF	TGTGCCAGCAGTTATCGCGACAGGCTCGACGAGCAGTACTTC	.	TRBJ2-7	TRBV6-1	.
CASSQETYTDTQYF	TGCGCCAGCAGCCAAGAGACCTACACAGATACGCAGTATTTT	.	TRBJ2-3	TRBV4-1	.
CASSLGLGQAATGELFF	TGTGCCAGCAGCTTAGGATTAGGACAGGCTGCCACCGGGGAGCTGTTTTTT	TRBD1	TRBJ2-2	TRBV11-2	.
CASSTIDRAYNEQFF	TGTGCCAGCAGCACCATCGACAGAGCCTACAATGAGCAGTTCTTC	.	TRBJ2-1	TRBV6-6	few
CASTDGTGANVLTF	TGTGCCAGCACGGACGGGACTGGGGCCAACGTCCTGACTTTC	.	TRBJ2-6	TRBV27	.
CASREDGTGRKGYTF	TGTGCCAGCAGAGAAGACGGGACAGGGCGGAAAGGCTACACCTTC	TRBD1	TRBJ1-2	TRBV2	few
CASSQEGWEEQYF	TGCGCCAGCAGCCAAGAAGGTTGGGAGGAGCAGTACTTC	.	TRBJ2-7	TRBV4-3	medium-sized
CASSPGTGLYGYTF	TGTGCCAGCAGCCCCGGGACAGGACTCTATGGCTACACCTTC	TRBD1	TRBJ1-2	TRBV5-6	few
CASSLAGDRGDGYTF	TGCGCCAGCAGCTTGGCAGGGGACAGGGGAGATGGCTACACCTTC	TRBD1	TRBJ1-2	TRBV5-1	.
CASSYRTSGSYEQYF	TGTGCCAGCAGTTATCGGACTAGCGGGAGCTACGAGCAGTACTTC	TRBD2	TRBJ2-7	TRBV6-6	.
CASSNGYNEQFF	TGTGCCAGTAGTAACGGGTACAATGAGCAGTTCTTC	.	TRBJ2-1	TRBV19	few
CASSRLTGAEAFF	TGCGCCAGCAGCCGACTGACAGGGGCTGAAGCTTTCTTT	TRBD1	TRBJ1-1	TRBV5-1	.
CASSSWLGQGEAFF	TGTGCCAGCAGCTCGTGGTTGGGACAGGGGGAAGCTTTCTTT	TRBD1	TRBJ1-1	TRBV7-6	.
CATSHRDDGTGELFF	TGTGCCACCAGCCACCGGGACGACGGGACCGGGGAGCTGTTTTTT	.	TRBJ2-2	TRBV15	.
CASSLRAGVGTDTQYF	TGTGCCAGCAGTTTAAGGGCGGGAGTGGGCACAGATACGCAGTATTTT	TRBD2	TRBJ2-3	TRBV27	.
CASNSGSGSGVNVLTF	TGTGCCAGTAATTCCGGATCTGGCTCTGGGGTCAACGTCCTGACTTTC	.	TRBJ2-6	TRBV19	.
CATQPGQGYEQYF	TGTGCCACCCAACCGGGCCAAGGGTACGAGCAGTACTTC	.	TRBJ2-7	TRBV19	once
CASSRLMEQFF	TGTGCCAGCAGCCGCCTCATGGAGCAGTTCTTC	.	TRBJ2-1	TRBV5-5	.
CASSETPGENYGYTF	TGTGCCAGCAGTGAGACCCCCGGGGAGAACTATGGCTACACCTTC	.	TRBJ1-2	TRBV6-4	once
CASSLMGHSLRQPQHF	TGTGCCAGCAGTTTAATGGGACACTCTCTGAGGCAGCCCCAGCATTTT	.	TRBJ1-5	TRBV28	.
CASSSPGTSSNEQFF	TGTGCCAGCAGCTCCCCCGGGACTAGTAGCAATGAGCAGTTCTTC	TRBD2	TRBJ2-1	TRBV11-3	.
CAWSEEAPGANVLTF	TGTGCCTGGAGTGAAGAGGCCCCTGGGGCCAACGTCCTGACTTTC	.	TRBJ2-6	TRBV30	.